This TCR beta chain was identified in a study of blood T cells in healthy people across ages. PCR was performed a second time for 7 to 11 cycles using a sample-barcoded 5' primer and a J-beta primer mix. Via MiXCR, TCRdb re-called the 5' RACE reads, giving one row per CDR3 protein. The data contain roughly 800,000 distinct CDR3 sequences, about a quarter of them singletons. Study-level points and caveats: Roughly linearly, TCR beta diversity per million T cells fell as age increased.

The CDR3 length is 15 residues. The germline V gene encodes CDR1 MNHEY and CDR2 SVGAGI. Between the trimmed V and J ends, which lost 8 bases and 0 bases, there was a span of 16 bases. A note on this clonotype: Antigen specificity is unknown.

Every donor contributed about 10 milliliters of peripheral blood by blood draw. The same data also contributed to another study, on T cells of mothers and their children.

The chain combines TRBV6-5 with TRBJ1-1; D is uncertain. The clonotype comes from a boy under 18 in good health. The sequenced material came from blood. The CDR3 loop reads CASRLTMSLNTEAFF. DNA for the CDR3: TGTGCCAGCCGATTAACGATGTCGCTGAACACTGAAGCTTTCTTT.